The following is a TCR beta chain sequence with its context. Its antigen is unknown. This entry comes from a study of Ad26.COV2.S vaccination and SARS-CoV-2 variants. About the research overall: The authors gave Ad26.COV2.S intramuscularly, either once or twice 56 days apart.

Study outcomes and limitations: Possible underestimation of total T cell responses by the TCR breadth and depth analyses was noted.

CDR1 and CDR2 from the germline V gene are KGHSH and LQKENI. The CDR3 has 12 amino acids. V was trimmed by 4 bases and J by 4 bases, leaving 7 bases between them. Treatment given: some 20 received Ad26.COV2.S at low or high dose, single or two shots; about 5 received placebo; per-sample allocation not given. The samples were gathered on day 63 after the first injection of vaccine or placebo. The repertoire was sequenced with immunoSEQ multiplex PCR; TCRdb's copy has only in-frame clones and lacks some. Of roughly 400,000 clones listed, around 89% are singletons. This clonotype originated in a person between 18 and 65 years old who received the Ad26.COV2.S COVID-19 vaccine or a placebo. The sequenced sample was peripheral blood, obtained in a trial of Ad26.COV2.S vaccine versus placebo. J is TRBJ1-2 and V is TRBV18, with D unclear. The CDR3 DNA follows: TGTGCCAGCTCACAGGGCCTCTATGGCTACACCTTC. The encoded protein is CASSQGLYGYTF.